This section outlines one T cell receptor (beta chain) sequence together with its context. Ahead of thyroid surgery, no patient had received treatment of any kind. V was clipped by 2 bases and J by 9 bases; unmatched bases: 0. This CDR3 region has 13 residues. The sample originates from a study of metastatic and nonmetastatic thyroid tumors. Across the study: Repertoires of blood and of tissue (tumor or nodule) from malignant and benign thyroid patients were compared.

TCRdb reprocessed the PCR reads via MiXCR. The data show roughly 38,000 clones, 15% to 20% seen once. This receptor was obtained from a female donor with papillary thyroid cancer or a benign thyroid nodule (not recorded which). Some clones in this sample may be carry-over from other donors' samples. Sequencing was done on a sample of blood. The chain links TRBV12-3 or TRBV12-4 to TRBJ1-6; 8 bases map to TRBD1. The CDR3 is CASSLQGASPLHF. As DNA, the CDR3 is TGTGCCAGCAGTTTACAGGGGGCTTCACCCCTCCACTTT.